The 9 T cell receptor beta chains listed next were all sequenced from one sample in a study of blood T cell repertoires in COVID-19. Using immunoSEQ multiplex PCR, the repertoire was profiled, and TCRdb retains in-frame clones only, with some absent. The sample gives more than 85,000 clones, 87% of which show up once; approximately 4.9% is in the top ten. Input material: peripheral blood. Receptor source: a man aged 65 to 85 with acute or convalescent COVID-19.

The V call is TRBV11-3, the J call TRBJ2-2, with D possibly TRBD1 on 6 matching bases. CDR1 SGHNT and CDR2 YENEEA come from the germline V gene. Trimming stripped 3 bases from V and 3 bases from J, with 11 bases between. The CDR3 spans 15 residues. This CDR3 is CASSFLSGDTGELFF. The CDR3 coding sequence is TGTGCCAGCAGCTTTTTGTCAGGGGACACCGGGGAGCTGTTTTTT. Supplemented by reference TRBV11-3 and TRBJ2-2, the full variable domain reads EAGVVQSPRYKIIEKKQPVAFWCNPISGHNTLYWYLQNLGQGPELLIRYENEEAVDDSQLPKDRFSAERLKGVDSTLKIQPAELGDSAVYLCASSFLSGDTGELFFGEGSRLTVL.

The V gene is TRBV7-8, the J gene TRBJ1-1; TRBD1 agrees at 7 bases. The CDR3 runs to 14 residues. Germline CDR1 and CDR2: SGHVS and FQNEAQ. V shed 1 base, J shed 5 bases, and the junction held 4 bases outside the gene matches. In DNA form, the CDR3 reads TGTGCCAGCAGCTTAGGACAGGGATTAACTGAAGCTTTCTTT. Translating it yields CASSLGQGLTEAFF.

The genes are TRBV19 and TRBJ1-2, with 9 bases matching TRBD1. V dropped 5 bases and J dropped 4; count of bases not matched to a gene: 8. The germline CDR1 and CDR2 sequences are LNHDA and SQIVND (reference sequence). CDR3 length: 15 residues. The CDR3 spells CASSATGGWIYGYTF. In DNA, the CDR3 is TGTGCCAGTAGTGCCACAGGGGGCTGGATCTATGGCTACACCTTC.

The chain links TRBV4-1 to TRBJ2-5; D uncertain. Germline V lookup: CDR1 MGHRA, CDR2 YSYEKL. With 0 bases removed from V and 1 base from J, the gap between germline ends came to 9 bases. The CDR3 runs to 15 residues. CDR3 residues: CASSQEENFQETQYF. CDR3 coding DNA: TGCGCCAGCAGCCAAGAAGAAAACTTCCAAGAGACCCAGTACTTC.

This rearrangement joins TRBV19 to TRBJ1-1; D gene unclear. Germline CDR1 and CDR2: LNHDA and SQIVND (reference sequence). Trimming removed 5 bases from V and 4 bases from J, with 17 bases in between. The CDR3 spans 15 residues. CDR3 coding DNA: TGTGCCAGTAGTCTAGGCAGCGTCGCAACCACTGAAGCTTTCTTT. This encodes CASSLGSVATTEAFF.

The V call is TRBV30, the J call TRBJ1-6, with TRBD1 identical over 9 bases. There are 15 residues in the CDR3. The germline V gene encodes CDR1 GTSNPN and CDR2 SVGIG (reference sequence). Trimming cost V 1 base and J 10 bases; bases outside gene matches: 8. The CDR3 DNA is TGTGCCTGGAGTGCTGGACAGGGGAGGGGATCACCCCTCCACTTT. Residues: CAWSAGQGRGSPLHF.

CDR3 region: CASSQTGMELFF. The CDR3 DNA reads TGTGCCAGTAGTCAGACAGGGATGGAGCTGTTTTTT. The rearrangement joins TRBV19 to TRBJ2-2; 7 bases are shared with TRBD1. CDR3 length equals 12 residues. Germline values: CDR1 LNHDA, CDR2 SQIVND (reference sequence). With V trimmed by 5 bases and J by 10 bases, 4 bases remained unmatched.

J is TRBJ1-4 and V is TRBV18; 7 nucleotides agree with TRBD1. J gave up 5 bases and V 3 bases, and 6 bases lay outside the gene matches. CDR1 and CDR2 from the germline V gene are KGHSH and LQKENI. The CDR3 has 15 amino acids. The CDR3 loop is CASSPRGSGNEKLFF. CDR3 nucleotides: TGTGCCAGCTCACCCAGGGGGAGTGGAAATGAAAAACTGTTTTTT.

The chain has TRBV3-1 (or the pseudogene TRBV3-2) and TRBJ1-5; D is perhaps TRBD1 (5 bases). The CDR3 runs to 16 residues. Trimming left V 0 bases short and J 3 bases short, with 12 bases between. CDR1 and CDR2 (germline): LGHDT, YNNKEL (reference sequence). CDR3 protein: CASSQDAGRVNQPQHF. The DNA for the CDR3 is TGTGCCAGCAGCCAAGACGCTGGCAGGGTCAATCAGCCCCAGCATTTT.